This TCR beta chain came from a study of blood T cells in healthy people across ages. Primers used in a second PCR of about 7 to 12 cycles were a sample-barcoded 5' primer and a J-beta primer mix. Each sample yielded at least 2.5 million CDR3-containing paired-end reads. TCRdb passed the 5' RACE reads through MiXCR, listing each CDR3 protein once. The sample shows 1,500,000 or so distinct CDR3 sequences, approximately 43% of them seen only once. Germline V gene lookup returns CDR1 SEHNR and CDR2 FQNEAQ (reference sequence). Trimming pared 5 bases from V and 9 bases from J, leaving 14 bases between. CDR3 length: 13 amino acids.

This sequence originates from a woman younger than 30 in good health. Sequenced: blood. The chain joins TRBV7-9 to TRBJ2-1, with D hard to call. The CDR3 loop is CASSVENRGEQFF. DNA for the CDR3: TGTGCCAGCAGCGTAGAGAACCGCGGTGAGCAGTTCTTC.